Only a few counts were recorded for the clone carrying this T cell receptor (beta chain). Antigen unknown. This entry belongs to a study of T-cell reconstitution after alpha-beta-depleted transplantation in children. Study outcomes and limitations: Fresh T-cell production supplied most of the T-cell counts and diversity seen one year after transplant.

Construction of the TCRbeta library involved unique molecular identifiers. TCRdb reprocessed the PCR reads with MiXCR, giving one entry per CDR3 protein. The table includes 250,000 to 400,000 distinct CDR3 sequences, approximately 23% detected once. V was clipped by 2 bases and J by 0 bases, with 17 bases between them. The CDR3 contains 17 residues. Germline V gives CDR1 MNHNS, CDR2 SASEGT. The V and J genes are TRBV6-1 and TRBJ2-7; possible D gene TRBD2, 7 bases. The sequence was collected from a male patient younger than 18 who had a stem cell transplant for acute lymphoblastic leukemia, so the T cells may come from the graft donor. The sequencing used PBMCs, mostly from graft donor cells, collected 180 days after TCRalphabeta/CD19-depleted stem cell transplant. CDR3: CASSETLGGPGSYEQYF. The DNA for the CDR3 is TGTGCCAGCAGTGAAACCCTGGGGGGGCCAGGCTCCTACGAGCAGTACTTC.